One TCR beta chain is described in this entry. Its antigen is undetermined. The V gene's germline CDR1 is SGHRS and CDR2 YFSETQ. This CDR3 comprises 17 residues. Germline trimming cut 3 bases from V and 0 bases from J; bases unmatched to any gene: 10. 13 Jbeta primers and 60 Vbeta primers were used for the PCR. Generated by immunoSEQ multiplex PCR, the TCRdb table keeps only in-frame clones and is missing some. Here the sample spans around 130,000 clones, over 60% being singletons. This sample stems from a study of cytomegalovirus exposure and HLA in healthy donors. Findings and limits, study-wide: Reportedly, diagnosis of cytomegalovirus status by the classifier showed high specificity and sensitivity.

The specimen sequenced was PBMCs. The rearrangement uses TRBV5-1 and TRBJ1-1, with 8 bases that match TRBD1. This sequence was found in a woman aged 60-70 years in good health and CMV-seronegative. CDR3 coding DNA: TGCGCCAGCAGCTCGGACAGGGCCCGGCAAATGAACACTGAAGCTTTCTTT. It codes for CASSSDRARQMNTEAFF.